The rows below give T cell receptor beta chains drawn from one sample of a study of blood T cell repertoires in COVID-19. Data came from immunoSEQ multiplex PCR; TCRdb stores just in-frame clones and leaves some out. The repertoire holds about 180,000 clones, with 89% as singletons. Sequencing input: PBMCs or T cells enriched from blood (not recorded which). The receptors come from a woman aged 40 to 50 with acute COVID-19. Each CDR3 is given with its conserved first and last residue. The order of the fields is CDR3 protein, CDR3 DNA, D gene, J gene, V gene, clone size. The D gene is left open where the match is weak. The size entry is marked missing in some rows and otherwise reads once, few, many or a size class.

CASRPLAGGRVDTQYF | TGTGCCAGCAGACCCCTAGCGGGAGGGCGGGTAGATACGCAGTATTTT | TRBD2 | TRBJ2-3 | TRBV2 | -
CASSWTGVRDTQYF | TGTGCCAGCAGTTGGACAGGGGTGAGAGATACGCAGTATTTT | TRBD1 | TRBJ2-3 | TRBV6-5 | few
CASSRSPGGELFF | TGTGCCAGCAGCAGATCCCCGGGAGGGGAGCTGTTTTTT | - | TRBJ2-2 | TRBV6-5 | -
CASSLYAQTEAFF | TGCGCCAGCAGCTTGTATGCCCAGACTGAAGCTTTCTTT | - | TRBJ1-1 | TRBV5-1 | -
CASSPNNRDYGYTF | TGTGCCAGCAGCCCTAACAACAGGGACTATGGCTACACCTTC | - | TRBJ1-2 | TRBV5-4 | -
CAWSSPREQYF | TGTGCCTGGAGCTCTCCCAGGGAGCAGTACTTC | - | TRBJ2-7 | TRBV30 | -
CASSGPSGRGYTF | TGTGCCAGCAGCGGGCCCTCAGGGCGGGGCTACACCTTC | - | TRBJ1-2 | TRBV5-4 | -
CASSINSVETQYF | TGTGCCAGTAGTATAAATAGTGTGGAGACCCAGTACTTC | - | TRBJ2-5 | TRBV19 | -
CASSYFGTRYGGYTF | TGTGCCAGCAGTTACTTCGGGACAAGATATGGGGGCTACACCTTC | - | TRBJ1-2 | TRBV6-5 | -
CASSQRLIAGRDTQYF | TGTGCCAGCAGCCAGCGGTTAATAGCGGGACGTGATACGCAGTATTTT | TRBD2 | TRBJ2-3 | TRBV5-6 | -
CASSRTGNSNQPQHF | TGTGCCAGCAGCAGGACAGGGAATAGCAATCAGCCCCAGCATTTT | TRBD1 | TRBJ1-5 | TRBV6-5 | -
CASSSGTKYGYTF | TGTGCCAGCAGCTCCGGGACAAAATATGGCTACACCTTC | - | TRBJ1-2 | TRBV6-5 | -
CAWSGESNTF | TGTGCCTGGAGTGGAGAAAGTAACACCTTC | - | TRBJ1-2 | TRBV30 | -
CASSYSLPPENIQYF | TGTGCCAGCAGTTACTCGCTACCCCCGGAAAACATTCAGTACTTC | - | TRBJ2-4 | TRBV6-2/TRBV6-3 | -
CASSSPGLAGGSQETQYF | TGTGCCAGCAGCTCCCCGGGACTAGCGGGGGGGAGTCAAGAGACCCAGTACTTC | TRBD2 | TRBJ2-5 | TRBV7-9 | few
CASSSTAYNSPLHF | TGTGCCAGCAGTTCGACAGCCTATAATTCACCCCTCCACTTT | - | TRBJ1-6 | TRBV28 | -
CASSLVSGNTIYF | TGTGCCAGCAGCCTCGTTTCTGGAAACACCATATATTTT | - | TRBJ1-3 | TRBV7-6 | -
CASSPQGKVREQYF | TGTGCCAGCAGTCCTCAGGGGAAGGTTCGCGAGCAGTACTTC | - | TRBJ2-7 | TRBV28 | -
CASSPLLRSNYPGELFF | TGTGCCAGCAGTCCCTTATTGAGATCTAATTACCCCGGGGAGCTGTTTTTT | - | TRBJ2-2 | TRBV6-2/TRBV6-3 | -
CASSLGQLNEKLFF | TGTGCCAGCAGCTTAGGGCAGTTAAATGAAAAACTGTTTTTT | - | TRBJ1-4 | TRBV7-8 | few
CASISRQGDNQPQHF | TGTGCCAGTATCTCAAGACAGGGCGACAATCAGCCCCAGCATTTT | TRBD1 | TRBJ1-5 | TRBV19 | -
CASSPRGSGRQETQYF | TGTGCCAGCAGTCCCCGGGGTAGTGGTCGGCAAGAGACCCAGTACTTC | - | TRBJ2-5 | TRBV28 | once
CASGLGGQGVNWPQHF | TGTGCTAGTGGTTTGGGGGGACAGGGTGTTAATTGGCCCCAGCATTTT | TRBD1 | TRBJ1-5 | TRBV12-5 | -
CASSSQLSGANVLTF | TGTGCCAGTAGTTCGCAGTTGTCTGGGGCCAACGTCCTGACTTTC | - | TRBJ2-6 | TRBV19 | few